This T cell receptor (beta chain) is from a study of blood T cell repertoires in COVID-19. Background on the study: Acute and convalescent COVID-19 specimens originated in the United States, Italy and Spain. The analysed material was cDNA or gDNA that came from T cells, B-cell-depleted T cells, or PBMCs.

This CDR3 is 16 amino acids long. J gave up 2 bases and V 1 base, and 6 bases lay outside the gene matches. Germline CDR1 LNHNV, CDR2 YYDKDF (reference sequence). As handled by the study authors: From reference gene primer amplification, estimates of nucleated cell counts were derived. Some clones are missing from TCRdb's copy, which holds only in-frame ones; the method was immunoSEQ multiplex PCR. D and trimming were read from the DNA, whereas the V and J calls and clone size are those reported in that table. This sample has about 59,000 clones, with less than 85% found just once. Sequenced: peripheral blood. The source of this sequence is a human donor in a cohort sampled during active COVID-19. This chain uses TRBV15 with TRBJ2-7; 9 positions agree with TRBD2. CDR3 amino acids: CATSRGGGRGTYEQYF. The DNA for the CDR3 is TGTGCCACCAGCAGAGGGGGCGGGAGGGGCACCTACGAGCAGTACTTC. The variable domain in full, completed from reference TRBV15 and TRBJ2-7, reads DAMVIQNPRYQVTQFGKPVTLSCSQTLNHNVMYWYQQKSSQAPKLLFHYYDKDFNNEADTPDNFQSRRPNTSFCFLDIRSPGLGDTAMYLCATSRGGGRGTYEQYFGPGTRLTVT.